The 14 T cell receptor beta chains below come from one sample, sequenced in a study of blood T cell repertoires in COVID-19 (dated by TCRdb to about 2020). The method was the immunoSEQ multiplex PCR assay. TCRdb took this table from immuneACCESS and kept in-frame rearrangements with V and J called. Such tables lack part of the clones; where checked against another copy, unresolved V genes explain under half of the gap, and the rest is unexplained. In this sample the table shows about 240,000 clones, 70% to 90% of which occur a single time. Of the sample, about 3.3% is held by the ten largest clones. Sequenced: PBMCs or T cells enriched from blood (not recorded which). The receptors come from a woman in her 40s with acute COVID-19.

The genes are TRBV6-5 and TRBJ2-7, with 7 bases that match TRBD1. Per germline, CDR1 MNHEY and CDR2 SVGAGI. CDR3 length: 15 amino acids. V lost 4 bases to trimming and J lost 2 bases; unmatched junction nucleotides: 8. The CDR3 spells CASSLGTATPYEQYF. The CDR3 DNA reads as TGTGCCAGCAGTTTAGGGACAGCCACCCCCTACGAGCAGTACTTC.

This clone was counted a single time. The CDR3 protein is CASSLVAGSSYEQYF. The CDR3 DNA sequence: TGTGCCAGCAGCCTAGTGGCGGGGAGCTCCTACGAGCAGTACTTC. The V gene is TRBV6-2 or TRBV6-3, the J gene TRBJ2-7; tentative D call: TRBD2 (6 bases). The CDR3 length is 15 residues. Trimming removed 6 bases at V and 0 bases at J, with 15 bases between. Looked up from germline, CDR1 is MNHEY and CDR2 is SVGEGT.

This chain links TRBV13 with TRBJ2-1; D may be TRBD2 (5 bases). The CDR3 is 12 residues long. Germline V lookup: CDR1 PRHDT, CDR2 FYEKMQ (reference sequence). V lost 4 bases to trimming and J lost 8 bases, with 9 bases between them. The CDR3 region has the DNA TGTGCCAGCAGCTCGGGAATGGATGAGCAGTTCTTC. Translated, it gives CASSSGMDEQFF. Combining the CDR3 with reference TRBV13 and TRBJ2-1 gives the whole variable domain AAGVIQSPRHLIKEKRETATLKCYPIPRHDTVYWYQQGPGQDPQFLISFYEKMQSDKGSIPDRFSAQQFSDYHSELNMSSLELGDSALYFCASSSGMDEQFFGPGTRLTVL.

This rearrangement joins TRBV24-1 to TRBJ1-3; TRBD1 matches 7 bases. Germline V gene data show CDR1 as KGHDR and CDR2 as SFDVKD. This CDR3 is built from 14 residues. The junction had 3 bases not matched to a gene; V was cut back by 6 bases and J by 2 bases. As DNA, the CDR3 is TGTGCCACCAGTCCCGGGACAGCTGGAAACACCATATATTTT. Its translation is CATSPGTAGNTIYF.

This clone was seen once. The identical CDR3 is also encoded by other nucleotide sequences in the sample. CDR3 nucleotides: TGTGCCAGCAGTGAATACGGGGGAGACTACAATGAGCAGTTCTTC. The encoded protein is CASSEYGGDYNEQFF. This chain links TRBV25-1 with TRBJ2-1, with a possible D match to TRBD2 (6 bases). Trimming took 0 bases from V and 3 from J, leaving 9 bases between them. In germline, CDR1 is MGHDK, CDR2 SYGVNS. This CDR3 region has 15 residues. Drawing the rest from reference TRBV25-1 and TRBJ2-1, the complete variable domain is EADIYQTPRYLVIGTGKKITLECSQTMGHDKMYWYQQDPGMELHLIHYSYGVNSTEKGDLSSESTVSRIRTEHFPLTLESARPSHTSQYLCASSEYGGDYNEQFFGPGTRLTVL.

The V and J genes are TRBV11-3 and TRBJ2-3; D is possibly TRBD2 (5 bases). Trimming left V 6 bases short and J 6 bases short, with 7 bases between. The CDR3 has 11 amino acids. CDR1 and CDR2 (germline): SGHNT, YENEEA. The DNA for the CDR3 is TGTGCCAGCAGGGAGCGGGATACGCAGTATTTT. Translating gives CASRERDTQYF.

J is TRBJ2-3 and V is TRBV2; D unclear. Germline loops: CDR1 SNHLY, CDR2 FYNNEI. The CDR3 loop spans 14 amino acids. V was cut by 6 bases and J by 4 bases, with 14 bases left in between. The CDR3 spells CASRAKSTSDTQYF. DNA of the CDR3: TGTGCCAGCAGAGCAAAATCCACTTCAGATACGCAGTATTTT.

V is TRBV7-9 and J is TRBJ2-1, with a weak D call TRBD1 (7 bases). Germline V lookup: CDR1 SEHNR, CDR2 FQNEAQ (reference sequence). Deletions cut 7 bases from V and 3 bases from J, with 13 bases between. The length of the CDR3 is 14 residues. The DNA of the CDR3 is TGTGCCAGCACTCCGCGGGACAGCTACAATGAGCAGTTCTTC. Its protein is CASTPRDSYNEQFF.

V is TRBV11-3 and J is TRBJ1-2; D gene unclear. Germline CDR1 reads SGHNT; CDR2 reads YENEEA. Between the trimmed V and J ends, which lost 5 bases and 6 bases, there was a span of 16 bases. This CDR3 contains 14 residues. This CDR3 reads CASSPGIGVDGYTF. The CDR3 nucleotides are TGTGCCAGCAGCCCCGGAATCGGGGTTGATGGCTACACCTTC.

V is TRBV7-9 and J is TRBJ2-7; TRBD1 matches at 7 bases. CDR3 size: 13 residues. With 5 bases clipped from V and 3 bases from J, the junction kept 4 bases outside the gene matches. Germline CDR1 is SEHNR and CDR2 is FQNEAQ (reference sequence). The CDR3 DNA reads TGTGCCAGCAGCGGGACAGCGCTCTACGAGCAGTACTTC. Protein: CASSGTALYEQYF.

CDR3 in amino acids: CASRSLAGVHEQFF. CDR3 bases: TGTGCCAGCAGATCTCTAGCGGGAGTGCATGAGCAGTTCTTC. The genes are TRBV6-5 and TRBJ2-1; the match to TRBD2 covers 10 bases. Germline trimming cut 6 bases from V and 8 bases from J; bases unmatched to any gene: 7. Looked up from germline, CDR1 is MNHEY and CDR2 is SVGAGI. The CDR3 sequence is 14 residues long.

Details on this clone: Other DNA sequences in this specimen translate into the identical CDR3. This rearrangement joins TRBV24-1 to TRBJ2-1, with 7 bases aligning to TRBD2. Looked up from germline, CDR1 is KGHDR and CDR2 is SFDVKD. The CDR3 consists of 14 residues. The trim removed 5 bases at V and 4 bases at J, leaving 4 bases unmatched. The chain's CDR3 is CATSGLADYNEQFF. The DNA for the CDR3 is TGTGCCACCAGTGGGCTAGCGGATTACAATGAGCAGTTCTTC.

This rearrangement joins TRBV30 to TRBJ1-5; tentative D call: TRBD1 (6 bases). Germline V gene sequence: CDR1 GTSNPN, CDR2 SVGIG (reference sequence). Trimming left V 2 bases short and J 0 bases short, with 14 bases between. This CDR3 region has 16 residues. In DNA form, the CDR3 reads TGTGCCTGGAGTACCCCTTACAGGGATAGCAATCAGCCCCAGCATTTT. As protein: CAWSTPYRDSNQPQHF.

This chain connects TRBV25-1 to TRBJ1-1; D is unresolved. Germline CDR1 and CDR2: MGHDK and SYGVNS. This CDR3 region has 12 residues. Trimming took off 0 bases at V and 7 bases at J, with 6 bases between the two ends. In DNA, the CDR3 is TGTGCCAGCAGTGAATATGAGGGTGAAGCTTTCTTT. As protein: CASSEYEGEAFF.